Sequencing of this TCR beta chain was carried out in a study of cytomegalovirus exposure and HLA in healthy donors. Concerning this clone itself: Its antigen is currently unknown.

Study-level findings and limits: There were reportedly fewer N-insertions in an Asian-associated ancestry cluster than the approximately 700-donor mean, in a later analysis. Sequences of the TCR beta chain were said to predict the HLA-A and HLA-B alleles of most subjects accurately. Being productive about 90% or about 30% of the time was typical of most TCR beta V segments in an earlier analysis. Later analysis identified around 15,000 TCR beta sequences associated with HLA alleles, using a false discovery rate threshold of 0.05.

The ends were cut back, 1 base at V and 4 bases at J, with 10 bases in the middle. This CDR3 contains 14 residues. Germline CDR1 reads MNHNS; CDR2 reads SASEGT. The PCR made use of 60 Vbeta and 13 Jbeta primers. Sequenced by immunoSEQ multiplex PCR; TCRdb stores in-frame clones only, minus some. Its table records around 200,000 clones. Sequenced: PBMCs. The rearrangement joins TRBV6-1 to TRBJ1-1, with TRBD1 as a possible D gene (5 bases). This sequence was found in a woman in her twenties or thirties in good health and CMV-seropositive. The CDR3 loop is CASSEGGGITEAFF. In DNA form, the CDR3 reads TGTGCCAGCAGTGAAGGGGGGGGTATCACTGAAGCTTTCTTT.